These 3 T cell receptor beta chains came from one sample sequenced in a study of type 1 regulatory T cells (dated by TCRdb to about 2021). Their cognate antigens are unknown. The reads were generated on an Illumina MiSeq. TCRdb redid the processing of the public reads, applying fastp at Q25 and MiXCR, and retained in-frame beta chains. CDR3 protein duplicates are merged, each entry listing the most common genes and DNA. Across this sample there are roughly 65,000 distinct CDR3 sequences, with about 50% seen only once. 2% to 2.5% of the sample comes from the top ten. Sequencing was carried out using cultured non-Tr1 T cells, either the whole culture or a sorted T cell fraction (not recorded which). What the cell subset or site label conveys for this sample: non-Tr1 population from the T-allo10 product. Source of these receptors: a human donor in good health.

This clonotype was seen just once. The V and J genes are TRBV5-1 and TRBJ1-3; D unclear. Per the germline V gene, CDR1 is SGHRS and CDR2 is YFSETQ. The germline V and J ends were trimmed by 4 bases and 0 bases, with 14 bases remaining between them. The CDR3 is 16 amino acids. The CDR3 DNA is TGCGCCAGCAGCCCGACGGCCCTAGGCTCTGGAAACACCATATATTTT. Amino acids: CASSPTALGSGNTIYF.

This clonotype was seen just once. The chain combines TRBV6-5 with TRBJ2-6; D perhaps matches TRBD1 (6 bases). The germline gives CDR1 MNHEY, CDR2 SVGAGI. V was shortened by 6 bases and J by 4 bases, with 19 bases between the two germline ends. The CDR3 has 17 residues. The CDR3, as DNA: TGTGCCAGCAGCCTCAGGGGACCCTCGGGAGGGGCCAACGTCCTGACTTTC. Residues: CASSLRGPSGGANVLTF.

The V call is TRBV11-2, the J call TRBJ1-1; possible D gene TRBD1, 6 bases. The CDR3 is made up of 13 amino acids. V was pared by 6 bases and J by 6 bases, with 14 bases between. Germline V lookup: CDR1 SGHAT, CDR2 FQNNGV. CDR3 nucleotide sequence: TGTGCCAGCAGGGACACAGGGTTCCCTGAAGCTTTCTTT. Its protein product is CASRDTGFPEAFF.